The present TCR beta chain was sequenced within a study of CD8 T cells in Susac syndrome. Study observations and caveats: The relatively small number of individuals in the TCR sequencing and HLA analysis was acknowledged by the study.

Reverse transcription of roughly 0.5 to 1 ug RNA used random hexamers. Amplification of the TCR beta CDR3 was carried out by immunoSEQ multiplex PCR, which spanned a total of 54 Vbeta and 13 Jbeta segments. TCRdb reanalysed the immunoSEQ multiplex PCR reads using MiXCR and keeps one entry per CDR3 protein. The sample records about 130,000 distinct CDR3 sequences, around 94% being singletons. V shed 11 bases and J shed 2 bases, with 18 bases lying between them. The CDR3 has 14 amino acids. The germline V gene has CDR1 MNHEY and CDR2 SVGAGI. With respect to this clonotype: No antigen is known for it.

TCR beta sequencing was performed on blood CD8+ and CD4+ T cells. In contrast to the negatively isolated CD8+ and CD4+ T cells, TEMRA cells were FACS-enriched. Sequencing was performed on CD4+ T cells from PBMCs. This chain connects TRBV6-5 to TRBJ1-2; tentative D call: TRBD1 (5 bases). This receptor was obtained from a human donor in good health. CDR3 region: CAAKREGRNYGYTF. The DNA of the CDR3 is TGTGCCGCCAAAAGGGAGGGGCGAAACTATGGCTACACCTTC.